This entry lists 20 T cell receptor beta chains sequenced from one sample in a study of Ad26.COV2.S vaccination and SARS-CoV-2 variants. As to treatment: about 20 received Ad26.COV2.S at low or high dose, single or two shots; several received placebo; per-sample allocation not given. Following the first vaccine or placebo injection, samples were taken on day 63. Measured with immunoSEQ multiplex PCR; TCRdb has only the in-frame clones, and not every one. The sample lists 510,000 or so clones; roughly 87% were seen once. The sequences come from peripheral blood, collected in a trial of Ad26.COV2.S vaccine versus placebo. The receptors come from a person between 18 and 59 years old who received the Ad26.COV2.S COVID-19 vaccine or a placebo.

The V and J genes are TRBV6-5 and TRBJ1-4; 10 bases align to TRBD1. Germline trimming cut 3 bases from V and 5 bases from J; bases unmatched to any gene: 6. CDR1 MNHEY and CDR2 SVGAGI come from the germline V gene. The length of the CDR3 is 16 residues. The CDR3 protein is CASSYTPDRGNEKLFF. The DNA for the CDR3 is TGTGCCAGCAGTTATACCCCGGACAGGGGGAATGAAAAACTGTTTTTT.

The chain recombines TRBV6-4 with TRBJ2-1, with TRBD1 matching over 7 bases. The CDR3 extends over 13 amino acids. The V gene end was trimmed by 6 bases and the J gene end by 9 bases; junction bases not matched to a gene: 8. Per the germline V gene, CDR1 is MRHNA and CDR2 is SNTAGT. The CDR3: CASSGHRDSEQFF. The CDR3 DNA follows: TGTGCCAGCAGCGGGCACCGGGACAGTGAGCAGTTCTTC.

V gene TRBV30 combines with J gene TRBJ2-7; D is unresolved. Germline V gene data show CDR1 as GTSNPN and CDR2 as SVGIG (reference sequence). The CDR3 is made up of 13 amino acids. Trimming stripped 0 bases from V and 1 base from J, with 7 bases between. The CDR3 region is CAWSVLGSYEQYF. CDR3 coding DNA: TGTGCCTGGAGTGTATTGGGGTCCTACGAGCAGTACTTC.

The gene calls are TRBV4-2 and TRBJ2-5; TRBD2 matches 9 bases. The trim removed 4 bases at V and 4 bases at J, leaving 16 bases unmatched. Germline values: CDR1 LGHNA, CDR2 YNFKEQ. The CDR3 covers 18 residues. DNA of the CDR3: TGTGCCAGCAGCCCTCAGGGGCTAGCGGGGCTTGGGGGAGAGACCCAGTACTTC. Translated: CASSPQGLAGLGGETQYF.

V usage is TRBV19 and J usage is TRBJ2-7; 13 bases match TRBD2. J gave up 3 bases and V 6 bases, and 5 bases lay outside the gene matches. This CDR3 is built from 15 residues. Per germline, CDR1 LNHDA and CDR2 SQIVND (reference sequence). DNA for the CDR3: TGTGCCAGTAGCGAAGGACTAGCGGGGGTCTACGAGCAGTACTTC. Translating it yields CASSEGLAGVYEQYF.

The chain couples TRBV6-1 to TRBJ1-5; 8 bases line up with TRBD1. The germline CDR1 and CDR2 sequences are MNHNS and SASEGT. Losses at the gene ends were 4 bases for V and 6 bases for J; bases not matched to a gene: 11. The CDR3 runs to 16 residues. As DNA, the CDR3 is TGTGCCAGCAGTGGGGCAGCAGGGGGCTACGGTCAGCCCCAGCATTTT. Its translation is CASSGAAGGYGQPQHF.

The chain couples TRBV5-6 to TRBJ2-1, with D perhaps matching TRBD1 or TRBD2 (5 bases each). The CDR3 has 17 amino acids. Per the germline V gene, CDR1 is SGHDT and CDR2 is YYEEEE. V was shortened by 1 base and J by 8 bases, with 22 bases between the two germline ends. The CDR3 loop reads CASSLWVLARRGDEQFF. The DNA of the CDR3 is TGTGCCAGCAGCTTGTGGGTTCTAGCCCGCCGGGGCGATGAGCAGTTCTTC.

As concerns this clone: Additional DNA sequences in this sample encode the identical CDR3. This chain links TRBV29-1 with TRBJ1-2; D might be TRBD1 (5 bases). V was shortened by 4 bases and J by 5 bases, with 8 bases between the two germline ends. The CDR3 has 11 residues. Looked up from germline, CDR1 is SQVTM and CDR2 is ANQGSEA. The CDR3 loop reads CSVGGDYGYTF. The DNA for the CDR3 is TGCAGCGTTGGAGGGGATTATGGCTACACCTTC.

The chain joins TRBV5-1 to TRBJ2-7; D unclear. V dropped 5 bases and J dropped 2 bases, with 11 bases sitting between them. Germline V CDR1 and CDR2: SGHRS, YFSETQ. The CDR3 covers 13 residues. The DNA for the CDR3 is TGCGCCAGCAGGGGTGGAGACACCTACGAGCAGTACTTC. Its translation is CASRGGDTYEQYF.

By frequency in the sample, this clone is medium-sized (0.01 to 0.1%). This chain uses TRBV7-9 with TRBJ1-2; unclear D gene. Trimming pared 1 base from V and 2 bases from J, leaving 8 bases between. Germline loops: CDR1 SEHNR, CDR2 FQNEAQ (reference sequence). The CDR3 consists of 14 residues. The CDR3 DNA reads TGTGCCAGCAGCTTAGGGGGAGGGAACTATGGCTACACCTTC. Translation gives CASSLGGGNYGYTF.

The CDR3: CASSRPPVDTQYF. For the CDR3, the DNA is TGTGCCAGCAGTAGGCCACCGGTGGATACGCAGTATTTT. V gene TRBV28 combines with J gene TRBJ2-3; D gene unclear. Per the germline V gene, CDR1 is MDHEN and CDR2 is SYDVKM. The CDR3 spans 13 residues. Trimming took off 5 bases at V and 6 bases at J, with 12 bases between the two ends.

This chain joins TRBV27 and TRBJ1-6, with a weak D call TRBD1 (5 bases). The CDR3 is 16 amino acids. With 4 bases removed from V and 1 base from J, the gap between germline ends came to 11 bases. Per the germline V gene, CDR1 is MNHEY and CDR2 is SMNVEV (reference sequence). The CDR3: CASSSRGVSYNSPLHF. The CDR3, as DNA: TGTGCCAGCAGTTCTCGAGGGGTGTCCTATAATTCACCCCTCCACTTT.

This CDR3 is CASSDRLAGAPEQYF. DNA for the CDR3: TGTGCCAGCAGTGATAGACTAGCGGGAGCCCCGGAGCAGTACTTC. The chain uses TRBV27 and TRBJ2-7, with 12 bases that match TRBD2. Germline-derived CDR1 and CDR2 are MNHEY and SMNVEV (reference sequence). The V gene end was trimmed by 5 bases and the J gene end by 7 bases; junction bases not matched to a gene: 9. The CDR3 runs 15 residues.

This clone was observed a handful of times. The CDR3 sequence: CASSQDLESYNEQFF. As DNA, the CDR3 is TGTGCCAGCAGCCAGGACCTAGAGAGTTACAATGAGCAGTTCTTC. V is TRBV4-2 and J is TRBJ2-1; unclear D gene. Looked up from germline, CDR1 is LGHNA and CDR2 is YNFKEQ. This CDR3 region has 15 residues. V was trimmed by 3 bases and J by 4 bases, leaving 13 bases between them.

The chain has TRBV27 and TRBJ2-7; D possibly corresponds to TRBD2 (6 bases). CDR3 size: 15 residues. Germline-derived CDR1 and CDR2 are MNHEY and SMNVEV (reference sequence). Trimming removed 5 bases at V and 6 bases at J, with 20 bases between. The CDR3 here is CASSPRETLPAEQYF. The CDR3 coding sequence is TGTGCCAGCAGTCCTCGGGAGACCCTTCCGGCCGAGCAGTACTTC.

This chain joins TRBV9 and TRBJ2-7, with 10 bases that match TRBD1. J was trimmed by 2 bases and V by 0 bases; bases with no gene match: 2. CDR3 length: 15 residues. Per the germline V gene, CDR1 is SGDLS and CDR2 is YYNGEE. This chain's CDR3 is CASSVGQGAPYEQYF. CDR3 bases: TGTGCCAGCAGCGTAGGACAGGGGGCCCCCTACGAGCAGTACTTC.

The CDR3 nucleotides are TGCGCCAGCAGCTTAAGTGGCGACAGATACAATGAGCAGTTCTTC. It translates to CASSLSGDRYNEQFF. The chain is built from TRBV5-1 and TRBJ2-1; maybe TRBD1 (5 bases). The CDR3 runs 15 residues. CDR1 and CDR2 from the germline V gene are SGHRS and YFSETQ. With 2 bases removed from V and 4 bases from J, the gap between germline ends came to 13 bases. Full variable domain (remainder filled in from reference TRBV5-1 and TRBJ2-1): KAGVTQTPRYLIKTRGQQVTLSCSPISGHRSVSWYQQTPGQGLQFLFEYFSETQRNKGNFPGRFSGRQFSNSRSEMNVSTLELGDSALYLCASSLSGDRYNEQFFGPGTRLTVL.

This clone was found many times. The chain uses TRBV2 and TRBJ2-5; 10 bases align to TRBD2. Germline V gene lookup returns CDR1 SNHLY and CDR2 FYNNEI. This CDR3 comprises 14 residues. After removal of 6 bases from V and 2 bases from J, the junction contained 3 bases not matched to a gene. The CDR3 spells CASSGSGGQETQYF. Written as DNA, the CDR3 is TGTGCCAGCAGCGGTAGCGGGGGGCAAGAGACCCAGTACTTC.

This sequence joins TRBV2 and TRBJ1-2; D is possibly TRBD1 (5 bases). Germline CDR1 SNHLY, CDR2 FYNNEI. V shed 1 base and J shed 2 bases, with 8 bases lying between them. There are 14 residues in the CDR3. The CDR3 protein is CASSEVGGNYGYTF. The DNA for the CDR3 is TGTGCCAGCAGTGAAGTGGGGGGAAACTATGGCTACACCTTC.

The V and J genes are TRBV30 and TRBJ2-3, with D unresolved. Germline V gene sequence: CDR1 GTSNPN, CDR2 SVGIG (reference sequence). This CDR3 spans 14 amino acids. The V end was cut by 2 bases, the J end by 4 bases, with 13 bases between. The CDR3 loop is CAWSKTRRADTQYF. The DNA for the CDR3 is TGTGCCTGGAGTAAGACGCGAAGGGCAGATACGCAGTATTTT.